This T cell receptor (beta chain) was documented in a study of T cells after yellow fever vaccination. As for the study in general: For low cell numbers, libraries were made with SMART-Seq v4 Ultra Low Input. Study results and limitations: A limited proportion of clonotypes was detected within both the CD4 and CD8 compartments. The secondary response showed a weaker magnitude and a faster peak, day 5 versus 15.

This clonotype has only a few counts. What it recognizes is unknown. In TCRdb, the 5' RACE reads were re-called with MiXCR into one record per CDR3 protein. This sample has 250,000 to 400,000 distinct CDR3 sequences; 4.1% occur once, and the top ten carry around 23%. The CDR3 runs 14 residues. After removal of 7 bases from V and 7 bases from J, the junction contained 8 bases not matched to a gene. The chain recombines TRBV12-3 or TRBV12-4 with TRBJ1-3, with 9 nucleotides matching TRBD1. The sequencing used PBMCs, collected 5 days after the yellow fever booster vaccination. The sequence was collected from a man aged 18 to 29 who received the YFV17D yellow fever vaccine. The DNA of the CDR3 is TGTGCCAGCACCGATGGACAGGGGTGGAACACCATATATTTT. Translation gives CASTDGQGWNTIYF.